This note documents a single T cell receptor (beta chain) sequence. Here immunoSEQ multiplex PCR was the method, and the copy in TCRdb shows in-frame clones only, minus some. The table shows about 76,000 clones, with under 95% occurring only once. The source of the sample is a study of T cell responses to AZD1222 COVID-19 vaccine. Trimming took 5 bases from V and 0 from J; bases not matched to a gene: 4. The CDR3 is made up of 15 amino acids. The germline CDR1 and CDR2 sequences are KGHDR and SFDVKD. The sequencing here drew on peripheral blood, taken on day 0 of AZD1222 vaccination. J is TRBJ2-3 and V is TRBV24-1; 7 positions agree with TRBD1. The receptor was derived from an adult in good health. In DNA, the CDR3 is TGTGCCACCAGTGCCGACAGGGCCAGCACAGATACGCAGTATTTT. Residues: CATSADRASTDTQYF.